What follows describes a single TCR beta chain. Its target is not known. If patients had autoimmune disease history or systemic immunosuppression, they were excluded. The V gene's germline CDR1 is MGHDK and CDR2 SYGVNS. Trimming left V 3 bases short and J 4 bases short, with 4 bases between. CDR3 size: 11 residues. Generated by immunoSEQ multiplex PCR, the TCRdb table keeps only in-frame clones and is missing some. The table includes roughly 50,000 clones, around nine tenths detected once. The data derive from a study of OX40 agonist ivuxolimab in advanced cancers. Study-wide context: Of the patients, three showed partial responses, one with hepatocellular carcinoma and two with cutaneous melanoma.

Study results and limitations: Certain nonresponders likewise exhibited a low normalized T-cell clonal expansion. Specificity for antigen went undetermined in the expanded peripheral T cells.

The sample was CD4+ or CD8+ T cells sorted from blood, taken in a trial of the OX40 agonist ivuxolimab. This rearrangement joins TRBV25-1 to TRBJ2-7, with D uncertain. The TCR comes from an adult with an advanced solid tumor such as melanoma, head and neck, liver or kidney cancer. This CDR3 reads CASSDWYEQYF. Written as DNA, the CDR3 is TGTGCCAGCAGTGATTGGTACGAGCAGTACTTC.